This passage covers 19 T cell receptor beta chains from one sample sequenced in a study of blood T cells in healthy people across ages. It was with a sample-barcoded 5' primer and a J-beta primer mix that a second PCR of roughly 7 to 12 cycles was run. One entry per CDR3 protein, called by TCRdb with MiXCR from the 5' RACE reads. The sample lists about 930,000 distinct CDR3 sequences, about 29% occurring once. The data were also submitted as part of a second study, on T cells of mothers and their children.

Sequencing used blood. The source is a woman aged 40 to 49 in good health.

This clonotype appeared a single time. The rearrangement joins TRBV5-1 to TRBJ2-5, with 12 bases matching TRBD2. The CDR3 spans 16 residues. V lost 0 bases and J lost 4; bases outside the gene matches: 4. Germline V gives CDR1 SGHRS, CDR2 YFSETQ. CDR3 nucleotide sequence: TGCGCCAGCAGCTTGGTCCCTAGCGGGGGGGTAGAGACCCAGTACTTC. Amino acid sequence: CASSLVPSGGVETQYF.

This clonotype was found many times. This sequence joins TRBV12-3 or TRBV12-4 and TRBJ1-2; TRBD1 matches 8 bases. V was clipped by 8 bases and J by 5 bases; unmatched bases: 7. This CDR3 is 13 amino acids long. The CDR3 coding sequence is TGTGCCAGCGCCCCGGGACAGGTATATGGCTACACCTTC. Translation: CASAPGQVYGYTF.

This clonotype was found many times. The chain joins TRBV9 to TRBJ1-2, with TRBD1 as a possible D gene (6 bases). The germline V gene has CDR1 SGDLS and CDR2 YYNGEE. CDR3 length: 15 residues. Trimming pared 3 bases from V and 3 bases from J, leaving 15 bases between. The CDR3 region is CASSETGAVDYGYTF. The CDR3 DNA is TGTGCCAGCAGCGAAACGGGGGCGGTGGACTATGGCTACACCTTC.

As DNA, the CDR3 is TGTGCCAGCAGCTTAGAACGAGGCTTTGCCTATGGCTACACCTTC. This translates into CASSLERGFAYGYTF. This chain joins TRBV7-8 and TRBJ1-2; D gene uncertain. V lost 1 base to trimming and J lost 4 bases, with 13 bases between them. Germline-derived CDR1 and CDR2 are SGHVS and FQNEAQ. This CDR3 contains 15 residues.

This clonotype showed up just once. A much larger clone differs from this one at a single base, so this may be a read error. The chain carries TRBV5-1 and TRBJ2-7, with 8 bases lining up with TRBD1. The CDR3 extends over 15 amino acids. V dropped 0 bases and J dropped 5; count of bases not matched to a gene: 7. The V gene's germline CDR1 is SGHRS and CDR2 YFSETQ. CDR3 in amino acids: CASSLAAGGWHEQYF. The CDR3 nucleotides are TGCGCCAGCAGCTTGGCGGCAGGGGGCTGGCACGAGCAGTACTTC.

This clonotype has only a few counts. The chain combines TRBV27 with TRBJ1-4; maybe TRBD1 (6 bases). Looked up from germline, CDR1 is MNHEY and CDR2 is SMNVEV (reference sequence). This CDR3 contains 18 residues. Trimming took 2 bases from V and 3 from J, leaving 19 bases between them. The CDR3 nucleotides read TGTGCCAGCAGTTTAAAAAGGCAGGGGCGCGTTTCTAATGAAAAACTGTTTTTT. It specifies CASSLKRQGRVSNEKLFF. Full variable domain (remainder filled in from reference TRBV27 and TRBJ1-4): EAQVTQNPRYLITVTGKKLTVTCSQNMNHEYMSWYRQDPGLGLRQIYYSMNVEVTDKGDVPEGYKVSRKEKRNFPLILESPSPNQTSLYFCASSLKRQGRVSNEKLFFGSGTQLSVL.

This clonotype was seen repeatedly, ten times or more. The rearrangement joins TRBV5-1 to TRBJ1-2, with D maybe TRBD1 (6 bases). The CDR3 consists of 13 residues. V lost 4 bases and J lost 8, with 15 bases in between. CDR1 is SGHRS, CDR2 YFSETQ, per germline. The CDR3 sequence is CASSPEARGGYTF. The CDR3 bases are TGCGCCAGCAGCCCAGAGGCCAGGGGCGGCTACACCTTC.

V gene TRBV20-1 combines with J gene TRBJ1-1, with D perhaps matching TRBD1 (5 bases). V lost 6 bases and J lost 4, with 15 bases in between. Germline assignment: CDR1 DFQATT and CDR2 SNEGSKA (reference sequence). The CDR3 runs to 13 residues. CDR3 sequence reads: CSAGAGQGTEAFF. Written as DNA, the CDR3 is TGCAGTGCCGGGGCTGGGCAGGGCACTGAAGCTTTCTTT.

The chain links TRBV12-3 or TRBV12-4 to TRBJ1-2, with D unresolved. The CDR3 spans 14 residues. Trimming left V 1 base short and J 4 bases short, with 10 bases between. The CDR3 region is CASSLGQLVYGYTF. As DNA, the CDR3 is TGTGCCAGCAGTTTAGGGCAGCTTGTCTATGGCTACACCTTC.

V gene TRBV30 combines with J gene TRBJ1-1; a weak D match, TRBD1 (5 bases). Germline V gene data show CDR1 as GTSNPN and CDR2 as SVGIG (reference sequence). With 5 bases removed from V and 1 base from J, the gap between germline ends came to 14 bases. The CDR3 extends over 14 amino acids. This chain's CDR3 is CAWLPKGQNTEAFF. The CDR3, as DNA: TGTGCCTGGCTTCCTAAAGGACAGAACACTGAAGCTTTCTTT.

The J gene is TRBJ2-7, the V gene TRBV4-2; D gene ambiguous. CDR3 length equals 15 residues. The V end lost 0 bases, the J end lost 3 bases, and 12 bases lay between the germline ends. Germline V gives CDR1 LGHNA, CDR2 YNFKEQ. The CDR3 is CASSQDTLRVYEQYF. DNA of the CDR3: TGTGCCAGCAGCCAAGATACCCTAAGGGTCTACGAGCAGTACTTC.

About this clonotype itself: This could be a read error, since a much larger clone is one nucleotide away. This chain joins TRBV5-1 and TRBJ2-3, with D possibly being TRBD1 (6 bases). The CDR3 has 16 amino acids. CDR1 and CDR2 from the germline V gene are SGHRS and YFSETQ. CDR3 sequence (DNA): TGCGCCAGCAGCTGGAACAGGGATGTTAGCATAGATACGCAGTATTTT. Translation: CASSWNRDVSIDTQYF.

The V and J genes are TRBV21-1 and TRBJ2-1; no check of the table's D call, TRBD2, against the DNA was made. TRBV21-1 is a known pseudogene. The CDR3 runs 16 residues. In nucleotides, the CDR3 is TGTGCCAGCAGCAAAAAAGCGGGGGGGCCGCGGAATGAGCAGTTCTTC. Its protein is CASSKKAGGPRNEQFF.

This clonotype has just a few counts. Since a much larger clone is just one base distant, this may be a read error. The rearrangement links TRBV28 to TRBJ2-7; tentatively, D is TRBD2 (5 bases). The CDR3 consists of 14 residues. Per germline, CDR1 MDHEN and CDR2 SYDVKM. Trimming cost V 6 bases and J 3 bases, with 15 bases left between them. For the CDR3, the DNA is TGTGCCAGCAGGTTTCCGGGAAGAGTCTACGAGCAGTACTTC. Protein: CASRFPGRVYEQYF.

In its sample, this clonotype was seen a few times. The chain uses TRBV9 and TRBJ2-7; either TRBD1 or TRBD2 may supply D (7 bases each). CDR3 length: 15 amino acids. Trimming left V 4 bases short and J 6 bases short, with 20 bases between. Germline loops: CDR1 SGDLS, CDR2 YYNGEE. The CDR3 sequence is CASSPGGGPGGEQYF. In nucleotides, the CDR3 is TGTGCCAGCAGCCCAGGGGGAGGGCCCGGGGGCGAGCAGTACTTC.

This clonotype was detected a few times. The chain employs TRBV7-9 and TRBJ2-4; D remains ambiguous. Near its end, the DNA agrees better with TRBJ2-7, so the J call may be wrong. The CDR3 has 12 amino acids. CDR1 and CDR2 (germline): SEHNR, FQNEAQ (reference sequence). The CDR3 nucleotides are TGTGCCAGCAGCTCCAAGATCCACGAGCAGTACTTC. It specifies CASSSKIHEQYF.

The chain carries TRBV15 and TRBJ1-3; unclear D gene. CDR3 size: 12 residues. Germline V CDR1 and CDR2: LNHNV, YYDKDF (reference sequence). Trimming cost V 0 bases and J 7 bases, with 4 bases left between them. This chain's CDR3 is CATSRDLNTIYF. Written as DNA, the CDR3 is TGTGCCACCAGCAGAGATCTGAACACCATATATTTT.

The chain links TRBV19 to TRBJ1-5; no definite D call. V lost 1 base and J lost 9, with 10 bases in between. The germline V gene has CDR1 LNHDA and CDR2 SQIVND (reference sequence). The CDR3 consists of 13 residues. This chain's CDR3 is CASSIAGFRPQHF. The CDR3 DNA sequence: TGTGCCAGTAGTATAGCCGGATTCAGGCCCCAGCATTTT. Full variable domain (missing parts from reference TRBV19 and TRBJ1-5): DGGITQSPKYLFRKEGQNVTLSCEQNLNHDAMYWYRQDPGQGLRLIYYSQIVNDFQKGDIAEGYSVSREKKESFPLTVTSAQKNPTAFYLCASSIAGFRPQHFGDGTRLSIL.

This clonotype has just a few counts. The chain joins TRBV4-1 to TRBJ1-5; the D is unclear. The germline gives CDR1 MGHRA, CDR2 YSYEKL. Deletions cut 2 bases from V and 5 bases from J, with 10 bases between. The CDR3 is made up of 14 amino acids. The CDR3 bases are TGCGCCAGCAGCCAATCTATTAATTATCAGCCCCAGCATTTT. Its protein is CASSQSINYQPQHF.